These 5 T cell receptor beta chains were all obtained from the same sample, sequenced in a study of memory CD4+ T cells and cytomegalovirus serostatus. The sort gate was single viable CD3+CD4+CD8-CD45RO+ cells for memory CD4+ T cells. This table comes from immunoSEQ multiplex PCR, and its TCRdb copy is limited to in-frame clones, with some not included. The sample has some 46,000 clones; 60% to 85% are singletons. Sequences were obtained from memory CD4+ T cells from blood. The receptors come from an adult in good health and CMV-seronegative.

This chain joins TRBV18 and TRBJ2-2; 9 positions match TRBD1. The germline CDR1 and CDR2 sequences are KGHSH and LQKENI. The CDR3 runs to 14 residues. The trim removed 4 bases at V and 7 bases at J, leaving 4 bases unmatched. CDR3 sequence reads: CASSRDRDVGELFF. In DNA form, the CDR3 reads TGTGCCAGCTCACGGGACAGGGATGTCGGGGAGCTGTTTTTT.

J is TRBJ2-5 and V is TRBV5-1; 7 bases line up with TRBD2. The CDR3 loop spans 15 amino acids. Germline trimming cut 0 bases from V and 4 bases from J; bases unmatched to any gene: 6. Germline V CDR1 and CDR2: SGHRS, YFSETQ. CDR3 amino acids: CASSLVAGDRETQYF. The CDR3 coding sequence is TGCGCCAGCAGCTTGGTGGCGGGGGACCGAGAGACCCAGTACTTC.

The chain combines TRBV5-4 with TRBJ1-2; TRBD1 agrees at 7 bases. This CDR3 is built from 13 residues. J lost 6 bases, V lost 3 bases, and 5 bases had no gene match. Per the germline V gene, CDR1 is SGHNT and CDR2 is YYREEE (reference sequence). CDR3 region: CASSWTGQDGYTF. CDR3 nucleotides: TGTGCCAGCAGCTGGACCGGACAGGATGGCTACACCTTC.

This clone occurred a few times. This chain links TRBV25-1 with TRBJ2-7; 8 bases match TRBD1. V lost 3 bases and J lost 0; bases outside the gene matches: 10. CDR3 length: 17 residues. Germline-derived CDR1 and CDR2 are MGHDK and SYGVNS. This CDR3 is CASSDLRGQAGSYEQYF. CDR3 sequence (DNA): TGTGCCAGCAGTGACCTGAGGGGACAGGCAGGCTCCTACGAGCAGTACTTC.

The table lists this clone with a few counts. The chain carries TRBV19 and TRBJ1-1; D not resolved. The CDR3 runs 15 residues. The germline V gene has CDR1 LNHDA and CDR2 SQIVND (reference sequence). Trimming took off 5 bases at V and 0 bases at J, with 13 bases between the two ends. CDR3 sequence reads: CASSVITPMNTEAFF. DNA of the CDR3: TGTGCCAGTAGTGTGATCACACCCATGAACACTGAAGCTTTCTTT.